These 20 T cell receptor beta chains originate from one sample sequenced in a study of post-analysis software for immune sequencing data. Study-wide results and limits: Four or five TRBV segments (TRBV5-6, TRBV5-1 and TRBV20-1 among them) occurred more frequently in patients than in controls.

These receptors' targets are unknown. The TCR beta cDNA libraries contained unique molecular identifiers. MiXCR was run by TCRdb on the PCR reads, yielding one entry per CDR3 protein. The sample holds hundreds of thousands of distinct CDR3 sequences; 25% to 30% are singletons and the top ten take 0.5% to 0.6%. Sequenced material: blood. Every receptor here comes from a girl aged 10 to 17 with multiple sclerosis.

The chain has TRBV7-2 and TRBJ1-1; D gene uncertain. The length of the CDR3 is 13 residues. V lost 5 bases and J 4 bases, leaving 11 bases between the germline ends. The germline CDR1 and CDR2 sequences are SGHTA and FQGNSA. This chain's CDR3 is CASSPSFRTEAFF. CDR3 nucleotides: TGTGCCAGCAGCCCCTCCTTCCGCACTGAAGCTTTCTTT.

J is TRBJ2-1 and V is TRBV6-5; weak D call: TRBD2 (5 bases). Per germline, CDR1 MNHEY and CDR2 SVGAGI. Trimming removed 6 bases at V and 8 bases at J, with 17 bases between. The CDR3 has 14 residues. The CDR3 DNA reads as TGTGCCAGCAGCTCCCTGGGAGCGAGGGATGAGCAGTTCTTC. Its protein is CASSSLGARDEQFF.

The chain joins TRBV12-3 or TRBV12-4 to TRBJ1-5; D is unresolved. Trimming took 8 bases from V and 0 from J, leaving 2 bases between them. This CDR3 comprises 11 residues. The DNA for the CDR3 is TGTGCCAGCGGTAGCAATCAGCCCCAGCATTTT. Translation: CASGSNQPQHF.

This clonotype was counted a few times. The chain links TRBV29-1 to TRBJ2-6; D possibly matches TRBD1 or TRBD2 (5 bases each). The germline V gene has CDR1 SQVTM and CDR2 ANQGSEA. Trimming removed 4 bases at V and 0 bases at J, with 7 bases between. The CDR3 spans 14 residues. Here the CDR3 DNA reads TGCAGCGTTGGGGGGAGCTCTGGGGCCAACGTCCTGACTTTC. It yields the protein CSVGGSSGANVLTF.

The chain links TRBV5-1 to TRBJ2-1; 13 bases line up with TRBD2. V shed 4 bases, J shed 2 bases, and the junction held 12 bases outside the gene matches. This CDR3 region has 19 residues. Germline CDR1 and CDR2: SGHRS and YFSETQ. CDR3: CASSNPGLAGPDAYNEQFF. CDR3 bases: TGCGCCAGCAGCAATCCGGGACTAGCGGGGCCCGACGCCTACAATGAGCAGTTCTTC. Complete variable domain (other parts from reference TRBV5-1 and TRBJ2-1): KAGVTQTPRYLIKTRGQQVTLSCSPISGHRSVSWYQQTPGQGLQFLFEYFSETQRNKGNFPGRFSGRQFSNSRSEMNVSTLELGDSALYLCASSNPGLAGPDAYNEQFFGPGTRLTVL.

This clonotype was observed a few times. This chain's CDR3 is CASSLSRANYGYTF. CDR3 DNA: TGTGCCAGCAGCTTAAGTCGAGCTAACTATGGCTACACCTTC. The chain combines TRBV13 with TRBJ1-2; D gene uncertain. There are 14 residues in the CDR3. V was trimmed by 2 bases and J by 0 bases, leaving 7 bases between them. CDR1 is PRHDT, CDR2 FYEKMQ, per germline (reference sequence). The whole variable domain, remainder taken from reference TRBV13 and TRBJ1-2, is AAGVIQSPRHLIKEKRETATLKCYPIPRHDTVYWYQQGPGQDPQFLISFYEKMQSDKGSIPDRFSAQQFSDYHSELNMSSLELGDSALYFCASSLSRANYGYTFGSGTRLTVV.

In its sample, this clonotype was seen a few times. The chain is built from TRBV12-5 and TRBJ2-2; D is tentatively TRBD1 or TRBD2 (5 bases each). The CDR3 is 15 amino acids. Germline V gene lookup returns CDR1 LGHNT and CDR2 FRNRAP. Trimming shortened V by 7 bases and J by 0 bases, and 12 bases separated the two germline ends. As DNA, the CDR3 is TGTGCTAGTGCCCTGGGACCGACGAACACCGGGGAGCTGTTTTTT. Protein product: CASALGPTNTGELFF.

This clonotype came up a few times. The CDR3 DNA is TGCGCCAGCAGCCAAGGGGGGACACCCCTCCACTTT. This encodes CASSQGGTPLHF. The gene calls are TRBV4-3 and TRBJ1-6, with D possibly matching TRBD1 (5 bases). From germline, CDR1 is LGHNA and CDR2 YSLEER. The CDR3 consists of 12 residues. V lost 1 base, J lost 11 bases, and 6 bases lay in between.

The rearrangement uses TRBV3-1 and TRBJ2-4; a possible D gene is TRBD1 (5 bases). The CDR3 consists of 15 residues. The germline V gene encodes CDR1 LGHDT and CDR2 YNNKEL (reference sequence). The ends were cut back, 4 bases at V and 0 bases at J, with 10 bases in the middle. As DNA, the CDR3 is TGTGCCAGCAGCCGGACACTGCTAGCCAAAAACATTCAGTACTTC. It is translated as CASSRTLLAKNIQYF. Full variable domain (missing parts from reference TRBV3-1 and TRBJ2-4): DTAVSQTPKYLVTQMGNDKSIKCEQNLGHDTMYWYKQDSKKFLKIMFSYNNKELIINETVPNRFSPKSPDKAHLNLHINSLELGDSAVYFCASSRTLLAKNIQYFGAGTRLSVL.

The chain combines TRBV6-5 with TRBJ2-6; the D is unclear. The ends were cut back, 8 bases at V and 0 bases at J, with 5 bases in the middle. CDR1 is MNHEY, CDR2 SVGAGI, per germline. CDR3 length: 13 residues. The CDR3 DNA reads as TGTGCCAGCCTCCGCTCTGGGGCCAACGTCCTGACTTTC. It encodes CASLRSGANVLTF.

This clonotype was seen a few times. This rearrangement joins TRBV24-1 to TRBJ2-5; the match to TRBD1 covers 11 bases. The CDR3 runs to 16 residues. V dropped 3 bases and J dropped 5; count of bases not matched to a gene: 7. CDR1 and CDR2 from the germline V gene are KGHDR and SFDVKD. The CDR3: CATSDTNRDRGETQYF. The CDR3 DNA follows: TGTGCCACCAGTGATACTAACCGGGACAGGGGGGAGACCCAGTACTTC.

A few counts support this clonotype. The J gene is TRBJ1-1, the V gene TRBV28; D is uncertain. Germline CDR1 reads MDHEN; CDR2 reads SYDVKM. The V end lost 10 bases, the J end lost 2 bases, and 11 bases lay between the germline ends. The CDR3 contains 12 residues. The CDR3 DNA follows: TGTGCCACCTGGACGGGAAACACTGAAGCTTTCTTT. Its protein product is CATWTGNTEAFF.

The chain employs TRBV7-9 and TRBJ1-6; D possibly corresponds to TRBD1 (5 bases). This CDR3 spans 14 amino acids. Germline V lookup: CDR1 SEHNR, CDR2 FQNEAQ (reference sequence). V was cut by 7 bases and J by 7 bases, with 14 bases left in between. CDR3 in amino acids: CASTPRGDNSPLHF. CDR3 DNA sequence: TGTGCCAGCACCCCTAGGGGAGACAATTCACCCCTCCACTTT.

This clonotype was seen a handful of times. This chain joins TRBV3-1 and TRBJ1-2; no firm D call. V lost 0 bases and J lost 8, with 7 bases in between. CDR1 and CDR2 (germline): LGHDT, YNNKEL (reference sequence). This CDR3 spans 12 amino acids. CDR3 bases: TGTGCCAGCAGCCAAGATGTTTCGGGCTACACCTTC. Translating gives CASSQDVSGYTF.

This clonotype was seen ten or more times. The chain links TRBV9 to TRBJ2-1, with D perhaps TRBD2 (6 bases). Trimming shortened V by 5 bases and J by 0 bases, and 12 bases separated the two germline ends. There are 15 residues in the CDR3. Germline V gives CDR1 SGDLS, CDR2 YYNGEE. CDR3 in DNA: TGTGCCAGCAGTGTCCGGGACTCCTCCTACAATGAGCAGTTCTTC. This encodes CASSVRDSSYNEQFF.

The chain carries TRBV16 and TRBJ2-2; D possibly corresponds to TRBD1 (6 bases). V was clipped by 3 bases and J by 8 bases, with 16 bases between them. Per the germline V gene, CDR1 is KGHSY and CDR2 is FQNENV. This CDR3 has 15 amino acids. The CDR3, as DNA: TGTGCCAGCAGCCAGGGACAACCCGGTCCGGGGGAGCTGTTTTTT. It encodes CASSQGQPGPGELFF.

Only a few counts were recorded for this clonotype. One junction end disagrees with the germline gene, perhaps due to a read error. The J gene is TRBJ1-4, the V gene TRBV20-1; D may be TRBD1 (5 bases). The CDR3 extends over 13 amino acids. From germline, CDR1 is DFQATT and CDR2 SNEGSKA (reference sequence). In DNA, the CDR3 is TGCAGTGCTAGGAGAGGGGCTAACGAAAAACTGTTTTTT. Its translation: CSARRGANEKLFF.

This clonotype was detected only a few times. This rearrangement joins TRBV5-1 to TRBJ2-6, with 9 bases identical to TRBD1. Trimming removed 5 bases from V and 0 bases from J; junction bases left unmatched: 12. CDR3 length: 19 amino acids. Germline CDR1 SGHRS, CDR2 YFSETQ. This CDR3 reads CASRKHTGGMSSGANVLTF. The CDR3 nucleotides are TGCGCCAGCAGAAAGCATACAGGGGGCATGAGCTCTGGGGCCAACGTCCTGACTTTC.

This clonotype was detected only a few times. The chain employs TRBV20-1 and TRBJ2-5; D not certain. The CDR3 covers 13 residues. Trimming shortened V by 3 bases and J by 6 bases, and 14 bases separated the two germline ends. The V gene's germline CDR1 is DFQATT and CDR2 SNEGSKA (reference sequence). The CDR3 bases are TGCAGTGCTAGTCTCCTAGTCGGAAAGACCCAGTACTTC. Translating it yields CSASLLVGKTQYF.

This chain uses TRBV24-1 with TRBJ2-6; D call uncertain. The CDR3 totals 16 residues. Germline V gene data show CDR1 as KGHDR and CDR2 as SFDVKD. Trimming shortened V by 8 bases and J by 0 bases, and 13 bases separated the two germline ends. CDR3 nucleotide sequence: TGTGCCACCACGGCTTCTCCTACCTCTGGGGCCAACGTCCTGACTTTC. Its protein is CATTASPTSGANVLTF.